This TCR beta chain was retrieved from a study of T cells in Graves' hyperthyroidism and ophthalmopathy. Overall study: Before any treatment, at initial diagnosis, peripheral blood was collected. General study results and limits: Blood held most thyroid clonotypes expanded above 0.001 frequency.

Using 9.5 to 10 ml of fresh peripheral blood, PBMCs were prepared. This clonotype was recorded many times. As yet, its antigen is unknown. Germline trimming cut 6 bases from V and 2 bases from J; bases unmatched to any gene: 9. CDR3 length: 15 residues. The V gene's germline CDR1 is MNHNS and CDR2 SASEGT. RNA transcripts yielded amplified TCR beta CDR3 regions. First-round RT-PCR of the TCR CDR3 relied on the HTBI primer set. In TCRdb, the multiplex PCR reads were re-called with MiXCR into one record per CDR3 protein. In the table there are nearly 600,000 distinct CDR3 sequences, approximately 15% of which are singletons.

This clonotype originated in a woman in her late teens or twenties with Graves' ophthalmopathy. Sequenced: blood. The chain combines TRBV6-1 with TRBJ2-7; 8 bases agree with TRBD1. The CDR3 loop reads CASSRAQDRAYEQYF. In nucleotides, the CDR3 is TGTGCCAGCAGCCGCGCCCAGGACAGGGCCTACGAGCAGTACTTC.